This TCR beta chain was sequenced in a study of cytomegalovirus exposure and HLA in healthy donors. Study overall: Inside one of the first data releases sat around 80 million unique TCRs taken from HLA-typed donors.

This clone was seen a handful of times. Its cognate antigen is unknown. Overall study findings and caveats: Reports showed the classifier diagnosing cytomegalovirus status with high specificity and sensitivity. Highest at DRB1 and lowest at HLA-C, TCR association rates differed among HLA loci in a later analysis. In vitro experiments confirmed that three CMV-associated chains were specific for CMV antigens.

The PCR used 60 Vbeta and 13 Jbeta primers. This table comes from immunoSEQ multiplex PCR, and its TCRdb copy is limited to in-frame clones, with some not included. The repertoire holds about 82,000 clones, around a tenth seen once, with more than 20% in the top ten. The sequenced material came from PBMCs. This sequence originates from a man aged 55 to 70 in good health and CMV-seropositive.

The CDR3 sequence is CASSLSPGDTQYF. The CDR3 nucleotides are TGTGCCAGCAGCTTAAGCCCGGGAGATACGCAGTATTTT. The chain carries TRBV7-3 and TRBJ2-3; D gene uncertain. V lost 1 base, J lost 5 bases, and 7 bases lay in between. Germline CDR1 SGHTA, CDR2 FQGTGA. The CDR3 spans 13 residues.